Listed here are 3 T cell receptor beta chains from one sample, sequenced in a study of chemoradiotherapy in HPV16-positive cancers. Only in-frame clones appear in the TCRdb table, and some are missing; sequencing was by immunoSEQ multiplex PCR. This sample carries about 23,000 clones, about 90% of them seen once, and the ten largest clones take more than 4%. Sequencing was performed on blood, taken from a patient who underwent chemoradiotherapy. The receptors shown here come from a human donor with HPV-associated anogenital cancer.

The chain has TRBV6-1 and TRBJ2-5; D is undetermined. The V gene's germline CDR1 is MNHNS and CDR2 SASEGT. The V and J ends lost 5 bases and 4 bases respectively, with 11 bases between them. CDR3 length: 13 amino acids. The CDR3: CASSTPAGETQYF. The DNA of the CDR3 is TGTGCCAGCAGTACCCCAGCAGGAGAGACCCAGTACTTC.

This chain links TRBV18 with TRBJ1-4, with D possibly being TRBD1 (5 bases). Trimming removed 0 bases from V and 6 bases from J, with 17 bases in between. The length of the CDR3 is 17 residues. Germline V gives CDR1 KGHSH, CDR2 LQKENI. CDR3 nucleotide sequence: TGTGCCAGCTCACCACCAATTACAGGCCAGGAGGATGAAAAACTGTTTTTT. This sequence encodes CASSPPITGQEDEKLFF.

The chain couples TRBV20-1 to TRBJ2-7; D unresolved. V was cut by 6 bases and J by 3 bases, with 9 bases left in between. The CDR3 is made up of 11 amino acids. Germline CDR1 is DFQATT and CDR2 is SNEGSKA (reference sequence). The CDR3 is CSAGIVYEQYF. The CDR3 DNA is TGCAGTGCGGGGATTGTCTACGAGCAGTACTTC.